One and the same sample provided the 5 T cell receptor beta chains below, sequenced in a study of blood T cell repertoires in COVID-19. Clones were sequenced by immunoSEQ multiplex PCR, and TCRdb holds only the in-frame ones, with some missing. The table lists 250,000 to 400,000 clones, roughly 90% of them singletons, with less than 3.5% in the top ten. Sequencing was performed on peripheral blood. Receptor source: a woman under 40 with COVID-19, enrolled during active disease.

The chain combines TRBV2 with TRBJ2-7; 8 bases align to TRBD2. CDR3 length: 14 amino acids. The germline V gene encodes CDR1 SNHLY and CDR2 FYNNEI. The junction had 7 bases not matched to a gene; V was cut back by 8 bases and J by 1 base. CDR3 sequence: CASLISSGSYEQYF. The CDR3 DNA reads TGTGCCAGCCTGATTTCTAGCGGGTCCTACGAGCAGTACTTC.

CDR3 sequence reads: CASSRTSGSMGETQYF. The CDR3 region has the DNA TGTGCCAGCAGCCGGACTAGCGGGAGTATGGGAGAGACCCAGTACTTC. The chain is built from TRBV5-4 and TRBJ2-5, with TRBD2 matching over 13 bases. Germline values: CDR1 SGHNT, CDR2 YYREEE (reference sequence). The CDR3 totals 16 residues. The ends lost 4 bases at V and 4 bases at J; junction bases unmatched: 7.

This chain uses TRBV7-2 with TRBJ1-4; 12 bases are a match to TRBD1. This CDR3 is 17 amino acids long. Germline V CDR1 and CDR2: SGHTA, FQGNSA. Trimming removed 4 bases from V and 6 bases from J; junction bases left unmatched: 9. For the CDR3, the DNA is TGTGCCAGCAGCTCCGGGACAGGGGGCTTGTTGCATGAAAAACTGTTTTTT. Amino acids: CASSSGTGGLLHEKLFF.

The chain is built from TRBV9 and TRBJ1-6, with a tentative D call TRBD1 (6 bases). Germline lookup yields CDR1 SGDLS and CDR2 YYNGEE. This CDR3 spans 15 amino acids. Deletions cut 4 bases from V and 7 bases from J, with 15 bases between. The CDR3 loop is CASSTRTDANSPLHF. The CDR3 coding sequence is TGTGCCAGCAGCACACGGACAGATGCCAATTCACCCCTCCACTTT. Together with reference TRBV9 and TRBJ1-6, the CDR3 gives the full variable domain: DSGVTQTPKHLITATGQRVTLRCSPRSGDLSVYWYQQSLDQGLQFLIQYYNGEERAKGNILERFSAQQFPDLHSELNLSSLELGDSALYFCASSTRTDANSPLHFGNGTRLTVT.

The CDR3 loop reads CASSSPGLAGRDTQYF. The CDR3 region has the DNA TGCGCCAGCAGCTCACCGGGACTAGCGGGCCGAGATACGCAGTATTTT. The chain uses TRBV5-1 and TRBJ2-3, with TRBD2 matching over 12 bases. The germline gives CDR1 SGHRS, CDR2 YFSETQ. V lost 3 bases and J lost 5; bases outside the gene matches: 7. The CDR3 length is 16 residues.